Following are 23 T cell receptor beta chains from one sample sequenced in a study of blood T cell repertoires in COVID-19. The table came from immunoSEQ multiplex PCR; TCRdb's copy has only in-frame clones and leaves some out. Here the sample spans some 200,000 clones, 65% to 85% being singletons. The sequenced sample consisted of peripheral blood. These receptors all come from a woman between 55 and 75 years old with acute or convalescent COVID-19.

This chain connects TRBV12-3 or TRBV12-4 to TRBJ1-1; D ambiguous. V was pared by 5 bases and J by 4 bases, with 11 bases between. CDR3 length: 13 residues. CDR3 sequence: CASSPFEATEAFF. CDR3 DNA sequence: TGTGCCAGCAGTCCTTTTGAGGCCACTGAAGCTTTCTTT.

This rearrangement joins TRBV2 to TRBJ2-3, with D uncertain. CDR1 SNHLY and CDR2 FYNNEI come from the germline V gene. V lost 5 bases to trimming and J lost 2 bases, with 5 bases between them. This CDR3 is 12 amino acids long. This CDR3 is CASSIVTDTQYF. Here the CDR3 DNA reads TGTGCCAGCAGTATCGTCACAGATACGCAGTATTTT. Based on the CDR3 plus reference TRBV2 and TRBJ2-3, the full variable domain is EPEVTQTPSHQVTQMGQEVILRCVPISNHLYFYWYRQILGQKVEFLVSFYNNEISEKSEIFDDQFSVERPDGSNFTLKIRSTKLEDSAMYFCASSIVTDTQYFGPGTRLTVL.

The chain links TRBV28 to TRBJ1-4; a possible D gene is TRBD1 (5 bases). Germline CDR1 MDHEN, CDR2 SYDVKM. The CDR3 runs to 17 residues. V shed 7 bases and J shed 2 bases, with 20 bases lying between them. The CDR3 coding sequence is TGTGCCAGCATTGGGCAGGGTGGGATTGTCACTAATGAAAAACTGTTTTTT. The encoded protein is CASIGQGGIVTNEKLFF.

The chain employs TRBV30 and TRBJ2-5; 12 bases match TRBD2. CDR1 and CDR2 (germline): GTSNPN, SVGIG (reference sequence). V was clipped by 1 base and J by 12 bases; unmatched bases: 9. The CDR3 sequence is 14 residues long. Written as DNA, the CDR3 is TGTGCCTGGAGTGCTAGCGGGGGGGCCGACCGCAAGTACTTC. It encodes CAWSASGGADRKYF.

This clone occurred once. The V and J genes are TRBV28 and TRBJ2-7, with 11 bases identical to TRBD1. In germline, CDR1 is MDHEN, CDR2 SYDVKM. This CDR3 has 15 amino acids. V was clipped by 3 bases and J by 4 bases; unmatched bases: 5. The CDR3 bases are TGTGCCAGCAGTTTTGAGGGACAGGGGGTTTACGAGCAGTACTTC. It yields the protein CASSFEGQGVYEQYF. Filled out from reference TRBV28 and TRBJ2-7, the complete variable domain reads DVKVTQSSRYLVKRTGEKVFLECVQDMDHENMFWYRQDPGLGLRLIYFSYDVKMKEKGDIPEGYSVSREKKERFSLILESASTNQTSMYLCASSFEGQGVYEQYFGPGTRLTVT.

The CDR3 bases are TGTGCCAGCAGCTTAGGCAGGGCCGAGGACTATGGCTACACCTTC. This sequence encodes CASSLGRAEDYGYTF. V usage is TRBV5-4 and J usage is TRBJ1-2; a possible D gene is TRBD1 (5 bases). The ends were cut back, 2 bases at V and 3 bases at J, with 14 bases in the middle. Germline CDR1 and CDR2: SGHNT and YYREEE (reference sequence). The CDR3 has 15 amino acids. Full variable domain (missing parts from reference TRBV5-4 and TRBJ1-2): ETGVTQSPTHLIKTRGQQVTLRCSSQSGHNTVSWYQQALGQGPQFIFQYYREEENGRGNFPPRFSGLQFPNYSSELNVNALELDDSALYLCASSLGRAEDYGYTFGSGTRLTVV.

The CDR3 spells CASSSRTGATNEKLFF. DNA of the CDR3: TGTGCCAGCAGCTCTCGGACAGGGGCAACTAATGAAAAACTGTTTTTT. V and J are TRBV7-9 and TRBJ1-4, with 9 bases matching TRBD1. The CDR3 contains 16 residues. CDR1 and CDR2 from the germline V gene are SEHNR and FQNEAQ (reference sequence). J lost 0 bases, V lost 4 bases, and 3 bases had no gene match.

The chain links TRBV5-1 to TRBJ2-1; 10 bases align to TRBD2. The ends lost 0 bases at V and 2 bases at J; junction bases unmatched: 5. This CDR3 has 17 amino acids. Germline values: CDR1 SGHRS, CDR2 YFSETQ. CDR3 in DNA: TGCGCCAGCAGCTTGGCGCTAGCGGGGGCCGCCTACAATGAGCAGTTCTTC. This sequence encodes CASSLALAGAAYNEQFF. Combining the CDR3 with reference TRBV5-1 and TRBJ2-1 gives the whole variable domain KAGVTQTPRYLIKTRGQQVTLSCSPISGHRSVSWYQQTPGQGLQFLFEYFSETQRNKGNFPGRFSGRQFSNSRSEMNVSTLELGDSALYLCASSLALAGAAYNEQFFGPGTRLTVL.

This clone was counted between two and nine times. The V call is TRBV11-2, the J call TRBJ1-6; D possibly corresponds to TRBD1 (6 bases). The CDR3 has 14 residues. The V gene lost 5 bases and the J gene lost 10 bases, with 15 bases spanning the gap. Germline V gene lookup returns CDR1 SGHAT and CDR2 FQNNGV. CDR3 nucleotides: TGTGCCAGCAGCAACGGACAGCTAGGGTCACCCCTCCACTTT. Translation gives CASSNGQLGSPLHF.

This chain uses TRBV27 with TRBJ2-1; tentatively, D is TRBD2 (5 bases). The CDR3 consists of 13 residues. Per the germline V gene, CDR1 is MNHEY and CDR2 is SMNVEV (reference sequence). V was clipped by 6 bases and J by 6 bases, with 12 bases between them. This chain's CDR3 is CASSPGRFNEQFF. CDR3 DNA: TGTGCCAGCAGCCCGGGGAGATTCAATGAGCAGTTCTTC.

The V gene is TRBV5-1, the J gene TRBJ2-1; 8 bases agree with TRBD1. V lost 0 bases and J lost 8; bases outside the gene matches: 4. The CDR3 spans 14 residues. CDR1 is SGHRS and CDR2 is YFSETQ in the germline V gene. The CDR3 coding sequence is TGCGCCAGCAGCTTGGACAGGGGGATCGATGAGCAGTTCTTC. Protein: CASSLDRGIDEQFF.

The chain uses TRBV5-1 and TRBJ2-3; the match to TRBD2 covers 15 bases. In germline, CDR1 is SGHRS, CDR2 YFSETQ. This CDR3 has 15 residues. Germline trimming cut 5 bases from V and 10 bases from J; bases unmatched to any gene: 8. The CDR3 loop reads CASREGLAGGNAQYF. In DNA form, the CDR3 reads TGCGCCAGCAGGGAGGGACTAGCGGGGGGAAACGCGCAGTATTTT.

The gene calls are TRBV12-3 or TRBV12-4 and TRBJ1-2; unclear D gene. The CDR3 runs 13 residues. V lost 3 bases, J lost 5 bases, and 10 bases lay in between. The CDR3 region has the DNA TGTGCCAGCAGTTTCGAAGGGAGGTATGGCTACACCTTC. Translation: CASSFEGRYGYTF.

This rearrangement joins TRBV6-2 or TRBV6-3 to TRBJ2-3, with a weak D call TRBD2 (5 bases). This CDR3 comprises 14 residues. The germline V gene encodes CDR1 MNHEY and CDR2 SVGEGT. V was clipped by 4 bases and J by 3 bases, with 11 bases between them. The CDR3 sequence: CASSSGYATDTQYF. The CDR3 bases are TGTGCCAGCAGTTCGGGGTATGCGACAGATACGCAGTATTTT.

The chain carries TRBV6-6 and TRBJ2-3, with TRBD2 matching over 7 bases. The length of the CDR3 is 14 residues. The V segment lost 2 bases and the J segment 1 base; nucleotides outside the gene matches: 0. CDR1 is MNHNY and CDR2 is SVGAGI in the germline V gene (reference sequence). The CDR3 DNA reads as TGTGCCAGCAGTTACGCGGGGGGCACAGATACGCAGTATTTT. Amino acid sequence: CASSYAGGTDTQYF.

This chain connects TRBV6-1 to TRBJ2-2, with TRBD1 matching 7 bases. CDR1 is MNHNS and CDR2 is SASEGT in the germline V gene. The V segment lost 4 bases and the J segment 5 bases; nucleotides outside the gene matches: 13. This CDR3 is 17 amino acids long. CDR3 residues: CASSGPKGAGSTGELFF. The CDR3 nucleotides are TGTGCCAGCAGTGGCCCAAAGGGGGCAGGCTCAACCGGGGAGCTGTTTTTT.

The chain employs TRBV2 and TRBJ1-2; 8 positions match TRBD1. This CDR3 has 12 amino acids. CDR1 is SNHLY and CDR2 is FYNNEI in the germline V gene. V shed 5 bases and J 6 bases; nucleotides not matched to a gene: 2. CDR3 in DNA: TGTGCCAGCAGTTCGACAGGGGATGGCTACACCTTC. Its translation is CASSSTGDGYTF.

CDR3 DNA: TGTGCCAGCAGCTTGGCGATCGCCGGTACAGATACGCAGTATTTT. Protein sequence: CASSLAIAGTDTQYF. The rearrangement links TRBV5-4 to TRBJ2-3; D unclear. This CDR3 contains 15 residues. Trimming stripped 0 bases from V and 3 bases from J, with 11 bases between. Germline V gene data show CDR1 as SGHNT and CDR2 as YYREEE (reference sequence).

This sequence joins TRBV7-9 and TRBJ1-4; 8 bases are a match to TRBD1. Losses at the gene ends were 5 bases for V and 3 bases for J; bases not matched to a gene: 2. In germline, CDR1 is SEHNR, CDR2 FQNEAQ (reference sequence). The CDR3 length is 14 residues. The CDR3 nucleotides are TGTGCCAGCAGCCAGGGGGCAGCTAATGAAAAACTGTTTTTT. Translating it yields CASSQGAANEKLFF.

The sample holds a few counts of this clone. V gene TRBV11-1 combines with J gene TRBJ2-3, with no clear D. The V end lost 3 bases, the J end lost 2 bases, and 9 bases lay between the germline ends. In germline, CDR1 is SGHAT, CDR2 FQDESV (reference sequence). The CDR3 loop spans 14 amino acids. The CDR3 loop reads CASSFQALTDTQYF. The CDR3 DNA is TGTGCCAGCAGCTTCCAGGCTCTCACAGATACGCAGTATTTT.

The V gene is TRBV4-1, the J gene TRBJ1-1; unclear D gene. CDR1 is MGHRA, CDR2 YSYEKL, per germline. Deletions cut 4 bases from V and 0 bases from J, with 12 bases between. This CDR3 has 15 residues. CDR3 sequence: CASSRSGSVNTEAFF. Here the CDR3 DNA reads TGCGCCAGCAGCCGATCGGGTTCCGTGAACACTGAAGCTTTCTTT.

The chain employs TRBV7-3 and TRBJ2-1; weak D call: TRBD2 (5 bases). CDR1 and CDR2 (germline): SGHTA, FQGTGA. V lost 5 bases, J lost 2 bases, and 10 bases lay in between. This CDR3 is built from 14 residues. CDR3 in amino acids: CASSAPGAYNEQFF. The CDR3 coding sequence is TGTGCCAGCAGCGCCCCCGGGGCCTACAATGAGCAGTTCTTC. Variable domain in full (rest from reference TRBV7-3 and TRBJ2-1): GAGVSQTPSNKVTEKGKYVELRCDPISGHTALYWYRQSLGQGPEFLIYFQGTGAADDSGLPNDRFFAVRPEGSVSTLKIQRTERGDSAVYLCASSAPGAYNEQFFGPGTRLTVL.

The V and J genes are TRBV27 and TRBJ1-6; D not resolved. Germline values: CDR1 MNHEY, CDR2 SMNVEV (reference sequence). V gave up 3 bases and J gave up 11 bases, with 17 bases separating them. CDR3 length: 15 amino acids. This CDR3 is CASSFLATPLPPLHF. The CDR3 DNA is TGTGCCAGCAGTTTCCTAGCAACCCCACTGCCACCCCTCCACTTT.